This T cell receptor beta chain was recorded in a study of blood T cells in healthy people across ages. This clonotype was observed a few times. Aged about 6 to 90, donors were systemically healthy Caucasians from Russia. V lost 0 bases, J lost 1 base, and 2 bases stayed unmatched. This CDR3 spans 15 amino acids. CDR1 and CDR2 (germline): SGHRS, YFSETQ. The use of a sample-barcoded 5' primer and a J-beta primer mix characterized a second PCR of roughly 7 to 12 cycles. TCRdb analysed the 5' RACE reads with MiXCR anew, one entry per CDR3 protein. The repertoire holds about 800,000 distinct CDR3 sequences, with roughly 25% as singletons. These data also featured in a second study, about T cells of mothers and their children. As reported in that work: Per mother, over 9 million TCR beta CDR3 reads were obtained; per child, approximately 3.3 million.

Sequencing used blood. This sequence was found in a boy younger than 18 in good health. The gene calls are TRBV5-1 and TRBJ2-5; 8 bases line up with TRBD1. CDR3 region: CASSLGDRFQETQYF. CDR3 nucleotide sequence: TGCGCCAGCAGCTTGGGGGACAGGTTCCAAGAGACCCAGTACTTC.